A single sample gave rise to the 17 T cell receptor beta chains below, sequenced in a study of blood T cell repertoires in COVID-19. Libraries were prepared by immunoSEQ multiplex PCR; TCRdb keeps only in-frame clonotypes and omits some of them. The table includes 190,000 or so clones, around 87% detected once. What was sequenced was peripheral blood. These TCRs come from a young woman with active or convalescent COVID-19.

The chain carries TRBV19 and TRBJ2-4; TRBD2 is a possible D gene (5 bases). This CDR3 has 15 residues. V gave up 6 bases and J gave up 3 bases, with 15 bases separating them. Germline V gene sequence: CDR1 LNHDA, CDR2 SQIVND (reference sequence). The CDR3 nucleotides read TGTGCCAGTAGGTCGGCGGGTGAGGACAAAAACATTCAGTACTTC. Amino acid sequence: CASRSAGEDKNIQYF.

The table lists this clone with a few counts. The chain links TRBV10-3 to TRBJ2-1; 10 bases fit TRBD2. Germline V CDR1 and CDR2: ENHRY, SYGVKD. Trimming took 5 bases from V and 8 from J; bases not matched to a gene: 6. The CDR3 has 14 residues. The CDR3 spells CAISKREGRDEQFF. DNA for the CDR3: TGTGCCATCAGTAAGCGGGAGGGCCGGGATGAGCAGTTCTTC.

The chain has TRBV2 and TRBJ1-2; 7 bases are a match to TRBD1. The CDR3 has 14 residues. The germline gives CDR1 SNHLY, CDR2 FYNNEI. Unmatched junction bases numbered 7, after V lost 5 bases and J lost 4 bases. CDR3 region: CASSSTGYSYGYTF. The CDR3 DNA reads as TGTGCCAGCAGTTCGACAGGGTATAGCTATGGCTACACCTTC.

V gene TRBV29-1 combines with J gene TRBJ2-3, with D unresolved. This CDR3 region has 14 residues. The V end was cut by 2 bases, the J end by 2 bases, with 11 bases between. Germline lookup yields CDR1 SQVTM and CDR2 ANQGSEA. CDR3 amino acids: CSVELTSVTDTQYF. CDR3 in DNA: TGCAGCGTTGAATTGACTTCTGTCACAGATACGCAGTATTTT.

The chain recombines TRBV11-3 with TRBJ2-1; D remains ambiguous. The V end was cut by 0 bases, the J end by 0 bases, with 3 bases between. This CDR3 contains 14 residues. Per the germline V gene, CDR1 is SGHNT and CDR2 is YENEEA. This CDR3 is CASSLDISYNEQFF. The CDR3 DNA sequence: TGTGCCAGCAGCTTAGATATCTCCTACAATGAGCAGTTCTTC.

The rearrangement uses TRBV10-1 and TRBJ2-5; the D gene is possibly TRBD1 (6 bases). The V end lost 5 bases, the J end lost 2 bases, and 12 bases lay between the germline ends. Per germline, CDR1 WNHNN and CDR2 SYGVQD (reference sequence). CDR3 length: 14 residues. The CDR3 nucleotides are TGCGCCAGCAGTCAACAGGGATCACAAGAGACCCAGTACTTC. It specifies CASSQQGSQETQYF.

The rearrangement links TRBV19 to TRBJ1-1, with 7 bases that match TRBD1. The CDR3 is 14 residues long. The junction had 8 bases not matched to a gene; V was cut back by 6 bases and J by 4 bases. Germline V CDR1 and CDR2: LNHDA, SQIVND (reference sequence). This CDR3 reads CASRKQGFGTEAFF. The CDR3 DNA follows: TGTGCCAGTAGGAAACAGGGGTTCGGCACTGAAGCTTTCTTT.

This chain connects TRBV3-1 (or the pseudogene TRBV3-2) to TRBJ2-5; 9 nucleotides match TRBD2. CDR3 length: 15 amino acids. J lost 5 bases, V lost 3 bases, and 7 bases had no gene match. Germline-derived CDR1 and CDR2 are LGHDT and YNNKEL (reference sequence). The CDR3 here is CASSHLSGRRETQYF. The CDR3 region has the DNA TGTGCCAGCAGCCATCTCAGCGGGAGGCGTGAGACCCAGTACTTC.

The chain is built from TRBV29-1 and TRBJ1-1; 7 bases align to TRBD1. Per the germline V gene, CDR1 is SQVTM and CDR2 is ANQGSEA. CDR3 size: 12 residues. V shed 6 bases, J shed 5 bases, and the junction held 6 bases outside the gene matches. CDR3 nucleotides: TGCAGCGTAGAAACAGGGGAGACTGAAGCTTTCTTT. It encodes CSVETGETEAFF.

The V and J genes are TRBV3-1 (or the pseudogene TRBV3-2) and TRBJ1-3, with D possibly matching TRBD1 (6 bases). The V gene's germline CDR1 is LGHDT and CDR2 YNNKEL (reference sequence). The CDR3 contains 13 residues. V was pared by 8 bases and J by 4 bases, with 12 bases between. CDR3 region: CASSRDNGNTIYF. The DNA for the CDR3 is TGTGCCAGCTCCCGGGACAACGGAAACACCATATATTTT.

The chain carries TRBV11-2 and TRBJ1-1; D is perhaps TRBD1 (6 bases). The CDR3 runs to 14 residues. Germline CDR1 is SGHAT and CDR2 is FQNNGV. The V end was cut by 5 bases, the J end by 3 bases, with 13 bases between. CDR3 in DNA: TGTGCCAGCAGCATTCAGGGGCCGGACACTGAAGCTTTCTTT. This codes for CASSIQGPDTEAFF.

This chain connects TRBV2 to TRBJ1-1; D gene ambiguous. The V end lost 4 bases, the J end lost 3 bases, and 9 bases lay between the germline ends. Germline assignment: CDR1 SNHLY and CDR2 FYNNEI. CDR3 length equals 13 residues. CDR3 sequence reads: CASSGRRDTEAFF. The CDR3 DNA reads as TGTGCCAGCAGTGGTCGACGGGACACTGAAGCTTTCTTT.

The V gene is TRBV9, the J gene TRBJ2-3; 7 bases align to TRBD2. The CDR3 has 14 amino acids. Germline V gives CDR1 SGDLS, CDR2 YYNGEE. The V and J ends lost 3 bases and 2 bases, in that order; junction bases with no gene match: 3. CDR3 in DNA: TGTGCCAGCAGCGGTGGGGGGGACACAGATACGCAGTATTTT. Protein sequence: CASSGGGDTDTQYF. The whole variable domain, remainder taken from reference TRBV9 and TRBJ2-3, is DSGVTQTPKHLITATGQRVTLRCSPRSGDLSVYWYQQSLDQGLQFLIQYYNGEERAKGNILERFSAQQFPDLHSELNLSSLELGDSALYFCASSGGGDTDTQYFGPGTRLTVL.

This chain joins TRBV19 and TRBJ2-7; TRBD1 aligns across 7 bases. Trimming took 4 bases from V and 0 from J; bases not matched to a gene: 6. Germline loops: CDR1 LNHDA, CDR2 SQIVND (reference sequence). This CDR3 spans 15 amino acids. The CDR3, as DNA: TGTGCCAGTAGTACCCGGACAGGCAGCTCCTACGAGCAGTACTTC. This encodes CASSTRTGSSYEQYF.

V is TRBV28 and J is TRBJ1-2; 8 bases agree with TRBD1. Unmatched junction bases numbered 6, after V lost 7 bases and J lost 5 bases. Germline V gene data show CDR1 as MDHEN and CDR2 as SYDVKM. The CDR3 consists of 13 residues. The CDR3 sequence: CASNQRTGYGYTF. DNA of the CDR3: TGTGCCAGCAACCAACGGACAGGGTATGGCTACACCTTC.

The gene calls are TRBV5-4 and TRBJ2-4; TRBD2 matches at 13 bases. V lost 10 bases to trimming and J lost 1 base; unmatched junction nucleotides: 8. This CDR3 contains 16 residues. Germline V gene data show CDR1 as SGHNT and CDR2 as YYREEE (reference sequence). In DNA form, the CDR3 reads TGTGCCGTACTAGCGGGAGGGCCCGGTGCCAAAAACATTCAGTACTTC. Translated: CAVLAGGPGAKNIQYF. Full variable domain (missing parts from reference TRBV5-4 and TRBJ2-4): ETGVTQSPTHLIKTRGQQVTLRCSSQSGHNTVSWYQQALGQGPQFIFQYYREEENGRGNFPPRFSGLQFPNYSSELNVNALELDDSALYLCAVLAGGPGAKNIQYFGAGTRLSVL.

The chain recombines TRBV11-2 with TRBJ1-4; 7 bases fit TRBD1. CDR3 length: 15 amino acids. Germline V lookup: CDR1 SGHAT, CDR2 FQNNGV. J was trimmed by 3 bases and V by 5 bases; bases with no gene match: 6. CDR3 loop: CASSPNRGSNEKLFF. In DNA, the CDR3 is TGTGCCAGCAGCCCGAACAGGGGATCTAATGAAAAACTGTTTTTT. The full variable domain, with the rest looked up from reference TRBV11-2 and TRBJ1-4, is EAGVAQSPRYKIIEKRQSVAFWCNPISGHATLYWYQQILGQGPKLLIQFQNNGVVDDSQLPKDRFSAERLKGVDSTLKIQPAKLEDSAVYLCASSPNRGSNEKLFFGSGTQLSVL.